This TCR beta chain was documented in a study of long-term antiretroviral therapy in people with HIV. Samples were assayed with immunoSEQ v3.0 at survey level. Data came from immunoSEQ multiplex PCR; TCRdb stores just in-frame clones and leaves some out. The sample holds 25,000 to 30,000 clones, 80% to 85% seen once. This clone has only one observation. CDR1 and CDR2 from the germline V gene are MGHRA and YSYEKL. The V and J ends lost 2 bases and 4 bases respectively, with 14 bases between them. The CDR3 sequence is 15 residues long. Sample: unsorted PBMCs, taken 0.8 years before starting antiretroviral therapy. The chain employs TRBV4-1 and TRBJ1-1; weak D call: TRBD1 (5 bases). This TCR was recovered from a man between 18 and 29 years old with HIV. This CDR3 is CASSQFMQGSTEAFF. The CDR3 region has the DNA TGCGCCAGCAGCCAATTCATGCAGGGTTCCACTGAAGCTTTCTTT.